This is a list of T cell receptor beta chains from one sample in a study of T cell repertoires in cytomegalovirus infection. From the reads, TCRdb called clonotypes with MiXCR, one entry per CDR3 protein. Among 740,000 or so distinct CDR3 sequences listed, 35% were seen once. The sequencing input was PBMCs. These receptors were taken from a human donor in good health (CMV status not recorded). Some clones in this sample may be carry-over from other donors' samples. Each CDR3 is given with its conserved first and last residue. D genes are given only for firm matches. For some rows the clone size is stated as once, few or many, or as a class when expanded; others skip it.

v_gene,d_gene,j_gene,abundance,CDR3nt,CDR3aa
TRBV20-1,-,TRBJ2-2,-,TGCAGTGCTAGAGTTATGATCACGGGGGTGCGTCGCGGGGAGCTGTTTTTT,CSARVMITGVRRGELFF
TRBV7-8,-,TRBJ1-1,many,TGTGCCAGCAGCTTTGACAGCTGGGTGGGAGCTTTCTTT,CASSFDSWVGAFF
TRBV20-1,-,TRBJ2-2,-,TGCAGTGCTAGAGAGACAACCGGGGAGCTGTTTTTT,CSARETTGELFF
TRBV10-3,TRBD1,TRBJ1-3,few,TGTGCCATCAACCGACAGGGCTTGGCTGGAAACACCATATATTTT,CAINRQGLAGNTIYF
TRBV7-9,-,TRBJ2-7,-,TGTGCCAGCAGCTTAGTTGGGCGGGTGTCCTCCTACGAGCAGTACTTC,CASSLVGRVSSYEQYF
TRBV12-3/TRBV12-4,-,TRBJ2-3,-,TGTGCCAGCACGCGGGACGGCACAGATACGCAGTATTTT,CASTRDGTDTQYF
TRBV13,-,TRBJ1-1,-,TGTGCCAGCAGCTTAGGCACGTGGGGGAACACTGAAGCTTTCTTT,CASSLGTWGNTEAFF
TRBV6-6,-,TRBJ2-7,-,TGTGCCATCGACAGGGGAGGGGACGAGCAGTACTTC,CAIDRGGDEQYF
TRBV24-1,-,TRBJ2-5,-,TGTGCCACCGCGAGCCCCCCGGAGGAGACCCAGTACTTC,CATASPPEETQYF
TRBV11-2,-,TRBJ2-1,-,TGTGCCAGCAGATTAGGTCGTCTCCACTCCTACAATGAGCAGTTCTTC,CASRLGRLHSYNEQFF
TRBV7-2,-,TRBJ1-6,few,TGTGCCAGCAGCTCCAGGGAGGGCTCCTATAATTCACCCCTCCACTTT,CASSSREGSYNSPLHF
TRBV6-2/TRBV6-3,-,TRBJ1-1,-,TGTGCCAGCAGCCCAAACAGGGTAAGGACTGAAGCTTTCTTT,CASSPNRVRTEAFF
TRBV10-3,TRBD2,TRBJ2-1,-,TGTGCCATCAGTGAGTCGAATAGCGGGGGAAGCTCCTACAATGAGCAGTTCTTC,CAISESNSGGSSYNEQFF
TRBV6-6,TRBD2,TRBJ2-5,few,TGTGCCAGCAGTTACTCCCCTCTAGCGGGGATTGAAGAGACCCAGTACTTC,CASSYSPLAGIEETQYF
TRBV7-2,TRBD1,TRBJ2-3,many,TGTGCCAGCAGCTTAGGAAGGGGGCGGAGCGTAGATACGCAGTATTTT,CASSLGRGRSVDTQYF
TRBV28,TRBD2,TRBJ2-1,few,TGTGCCAGCAGCCCACGGGGTTCGGGACTAGCGGACAATGAGCAGTTCTTC,CASSPRGSGLADNEQFF
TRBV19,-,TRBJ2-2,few,TGTGCCAGTAGCCTGACTGGCAAGGGGGGCACCGGGGAGCTGTTTTTT,CASSLTGKGGTGELFF
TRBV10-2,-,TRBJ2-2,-,TGCGCCAGCAGTGAGAGCCGGGACAAGGCCGGGGAGCTGTTTTTT,CASSESRDKAGELFF
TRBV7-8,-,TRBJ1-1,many,TGTGCCAGCAGCTTAGAGCTGACCCCCATGAACACTGAAGCTTTCTTT,CASSLELTPMNTEAFF